The sequence of this TCR beta chain was determined in a study of shared clonotypes between healthy human individuals. The wider study: Those who served as donors were a couple of women and three men between the ages of 18 and 49.

Adult Caucasians living in Nashville, Tennessee made up all of the donors. Unsorted material relied on 85 million to 95 million PBMCs as the source of genomic DNA. Note on this clone: It is likely a read error: a sequence one base away is far more abundant.

Produced via immunoSEQ multiplex PCR; TCRdb's table is partial and in-frame only. The sample records about 460,000 clones, about 74% being singletons. Germline V gene data show CDR1 as SQVTM and CDR2 as ANQGSEA. This CDR3 is 12 amino acids long. V was cut by 7 bases and J by 1 base, with 7 bases left in between. J is TRBJ2-2 and V is TRBV29-1; unclear D gene. Material for sequencing was PBMCs. The clonotype was recovered from a woman aged 40 to 55 in good health. Some clones in this sample may be carry-over from other donors' samples. The CDR3 nucleotides are TGCAGCGGTGGGTGGAACACCGGGGAGCTGTTTTTT. Protein: CSGGWNTGELFF.